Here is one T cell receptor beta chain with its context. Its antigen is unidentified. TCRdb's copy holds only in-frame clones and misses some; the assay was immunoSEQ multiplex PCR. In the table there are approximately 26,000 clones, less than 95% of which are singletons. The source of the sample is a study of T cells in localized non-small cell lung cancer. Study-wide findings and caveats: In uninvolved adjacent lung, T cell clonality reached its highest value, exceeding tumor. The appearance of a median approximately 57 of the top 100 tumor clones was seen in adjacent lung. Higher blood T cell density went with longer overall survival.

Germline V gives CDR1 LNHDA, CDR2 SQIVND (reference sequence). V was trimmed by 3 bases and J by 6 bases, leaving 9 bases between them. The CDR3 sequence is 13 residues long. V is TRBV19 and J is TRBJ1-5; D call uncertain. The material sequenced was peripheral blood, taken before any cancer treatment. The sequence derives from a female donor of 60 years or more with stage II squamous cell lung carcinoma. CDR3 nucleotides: TGTGCCAGTAGTATCCAAGCAGGTCAGCCCCAGCATTTT. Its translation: CASSIQAGQPQHF.